The rows below give T cell receptor beta chains drawn from one sample of a study of T cell changes during pregnancy in multiple sclerosis. Assay used: immunoSEQ multiplex PCR; TCRdb lists only in-frame clones, some missing. This table has 35,000 to 50,000 clones, 90% appearing once. This specimen consisted of CD8+ T cells from peripheral blood mononuclear cells, obtained in the third trimester of pregnancy. The receptor source for this set is a female donor with multiple sclerosis, enrolled in a pregnancy study. CDR3s include the opening cysteine and the closing phenylalanine or tryptophan. The D gene is left open where the match is weak. Clone sizes are given selectively: once, few, many, or a class where the clone is expanded.

V gene	J gene	D gene	clone size	CDR3 protein	CDR3 DNA
TRBV30	TRBJ1-1	NA	NA	CAWSVGGNTEAFF	TGTGCCTGGAGTGTGGGGGGGAACACTGAAGCTTTCTTT
TRBV5-1	TRBJ2-7	TRBD2	NA	CASSSNGLAGVHEQYF	TGCGCCAGCAGCTCTAACGGACTAGCGGGAGTCCACGAGCAGTACTTC
TRBV27	TRBJ2-3	TRBD2	NA	CASSPTGGWGTDTQYF	TGTGCCAGCAGTCCAACCGGGGGGTGGGGCACAGATACGCAGTATTTT
TRBV4-1	TRBJ2-5	NA	NA	CASSQGGHGETQYF	TGCGCCAGCAGCCAAGGGGGACATGGGGAGACCCAGTACTTC
TRBV14	TRBJ2-1	TRBD2	NA	CASSQVAGVYNEQFF	TGTGCCAGCAGCCAAGTTGCGGGAGTATACAATGAGCAGTTCTTC
TRBV27	TRBJ2-1	TRBD1	NA	CASSLGPGQGPGGEQFF	TGTGCCAGCAGTTTGGGCCCGGGACAGGGGCCTGGCGGCGAGCAGTTCTTC
TRBV11-2	TRBJ2-7	NA	NA	CASSLDQGYEQYF	TGTGCCAGCAGCTTGGACCAGGGCTACGAGCAGTACTTC
TRBV9	TRBJ2-7	NA	NA	CASSPDPSYEQYF	TGTGCCAGCAGCCCAGATCCGTCCTACGAGCAGTACTTC
TRBV5-1	TRBJ1-1	NA	once	CASSFGETNTEAFF	TGCGCCAGCAGCTTCGGAGAGACGAACACTGAAGCTTTCTTT
TRBV4-2	TRBJ2-7	NA	NA	CASSQDERGEGRDEQYF	TGTGCCAGCAGCCAAGATGAAAGGGGGGAGGGCCGGGACGAGCAGTACTTC
TRBV11-1	TRBJ1-1	NA	NA	CASSQYRGLEEAFF	TGTGCCAGCAGCCAGTACCGGGGTCTGGAGGAAGCTTTCTTT
TRBV21-1	TRBJ2-1	NA	NA	CASSKVATSGRAKNEQFF	TGTGCCAGCAGCAAAGTTGCGACTAGCGGGAGGGCCAAAAATGAGCAGTTCTTC
TRBV18	TRBJ1-3	NA	few	CASSPLSLQSCSGNTIYF	TGTGCCAGCTCACCTCTTTCGCTACAGAGTTGCTCTGGAAACACCATATATTTT
TRBV13	TRBJ2-5	NA	NA	CASSLGRETQYF	TGTGCCAGCAGCTTAGGGAGGGAGACCCAGTACTTC
TRBV27	TRBJ2-7	TRBD1	NA	CASWGQDYEQYF	TGTGCCAGCTGGGGACAGGACTACGAGCAGTACTTC
TRBV4-1	TRBJ2-7	TRBD1	NA	CASSQDGDRRYYEQYF	TGCGCCAGCAGCCAAGATGGGGACAGGAGATACTACGAGCAGTACTTC
TRBV30	TRBJ1-1	NA	NA	CACSRTERGTEAFF	TGTGCCTGTAGCAGGACAGAGAGGGGCACTGAAGCTTTCTTT
TRBV6-1	TRBJ2-5	TRBD1	NA	CASSQQGLEETQYF	TGTGCCAGCAGTCAACAGGGGCTGGAAGAGACCCAGTACTTC
TRBV4-3	TRBJ1-1	NA	NA	CASSQDDQGREAFF	TGCGCCAGCAGCCAAGACGATCAGGGAAGAGAAGCTTTCTTT
TRBV5-1	TRBJ1-2	NA	NA	CASSPGGGLYGYTF	TGCGCCAGCAGCCCGGGGGGGGGCCTCTATGGCTACACCTTC
TRBV9	TRBJ2-5	TRBD2	NA	CASSDRLAGEQETQYF	TGTGCCAGCAGCGACCGACTAGCGGGGGAGCAAGAGACCCAGTACTTC
TRBV6-6	TRBJ2-1	NA	NA	CASRLGRGENEQFF	TGTGCCAGCCGACTAGGAAGGGGAGAAAATGAGCAGTTCTTC
TRBV6-5	TRBJ2-7	TRBD1	NA	CASGTGLYEQYF	TGTGCCAGCGGGACAGGGTTGTACGAGCAGTACTTC
TRBV4-3	TRBJ2-5	TRBD1	once	CASSQDPGGGEGETQYF	TGCGCCAGCAGCCAAGATCCAGGGGGTGGAGAAGGAGAGACCCAGTACTTC
TRBV7-9	TRBJ2-5	NA	NA	CASSPPQAGMIQETQYF	TGTGCCAGCAGCCCCCCCCAGGCAGGGATGATCCAAGAGACCCAGTACTTC
TRBV18	TRBJ1-1	NA	NA	CASSPPNGEAEAFF	TGTGCCAGCTCACCACCGAACGGGGAGGCTGAAGCTTTCTTT
TRBV27	TRBJ2-1	NA	once	CASSLQTGYEQFF	TGTGCCAGCAGTCTTCAGACAGGCTACGAGCAGTTCTTC
TRBV4-2	TRBJ2-1	NA	NA	CASSQTIRDLLYNEQFF	TGTGCCAGCAGCCAGACTATCCGGGACTTGTTATACAATGAGCAGTTCTTC
TRBV13	TRBJ2-4	NA	NA	CASRPIREAKNIQYF	TGTGCCAGCAGACCTATCAGGGAAGCCAAAAACATTCAGTACTTC
TRBV5-1	TRBJ2-3	TRBD2	NA	CASRGAGDPDTQYF	TGCGCCAGCAGAGGCGCGGGAGACCCAGATACGCAGTATTTT
TRBV30	TRBJ1-1	TRBD1	NA	CAWSLRQGGLAEAFF	TGTGCCTGGAGTTTGAGACAGGGCGGACTTGCTGAAGCTTTCTTT
TRBV7-2	TRBJ1-5	NA	NA	CASSLRTGPNQPQHF	TGTGCCAGCAGCCTCCGCACAGGGCCTAATCAGCCCCAGCATTTT
TRBV6-1	TRBJ1-3	NA	NA	CASSEVEDSSGNTIYF	TGTGCCAGCAGTGAAGTCGAAGACAGCTCTGGAAACACCATATATTTT
TRBV27	TRBJ2-5	NA	once	CASSRTPGETQYF	TGTGCCAGCAGCCGCACCCCCGGAGAGACCCAGTACTTC